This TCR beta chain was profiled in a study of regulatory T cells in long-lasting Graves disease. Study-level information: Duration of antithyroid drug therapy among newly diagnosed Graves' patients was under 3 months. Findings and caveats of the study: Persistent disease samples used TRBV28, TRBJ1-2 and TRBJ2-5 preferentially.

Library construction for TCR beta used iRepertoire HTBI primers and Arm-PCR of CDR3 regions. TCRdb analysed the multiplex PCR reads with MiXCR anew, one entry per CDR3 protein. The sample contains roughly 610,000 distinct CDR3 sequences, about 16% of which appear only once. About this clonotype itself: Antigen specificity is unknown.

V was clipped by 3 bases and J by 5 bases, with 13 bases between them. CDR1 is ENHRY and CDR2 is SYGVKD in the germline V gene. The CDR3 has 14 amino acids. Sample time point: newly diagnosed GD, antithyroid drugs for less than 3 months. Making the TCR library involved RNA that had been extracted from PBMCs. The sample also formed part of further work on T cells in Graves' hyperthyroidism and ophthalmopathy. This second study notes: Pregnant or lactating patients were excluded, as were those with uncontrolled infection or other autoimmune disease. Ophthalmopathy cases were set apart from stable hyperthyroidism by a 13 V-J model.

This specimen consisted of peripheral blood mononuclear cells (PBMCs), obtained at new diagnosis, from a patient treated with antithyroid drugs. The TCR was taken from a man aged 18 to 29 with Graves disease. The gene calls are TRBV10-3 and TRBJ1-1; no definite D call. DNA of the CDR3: TGTGCCATCAGTGACCTCGGAGGTAGGACTGAAGCTTTCTTT. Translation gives CAISDLGGRTEAFF.